This TCR beta chain was obtained from a study of a mutant IDH1 vaccine in newly diagnosed glioma. In the study overall: An approximately 62% male, approximately 40% female split and a mean age of roughly 44 years characterized treated patients. Those enrolled had earlier been treated with radiotherapy, temozolomide, or both, mostly both. Study-wide points: Pseudoprogression looked unconnected to shifts in top peripheral T cell clonotypes.

The germline V and J ends were trimmed by 6 bases and 6 bases, with 14 bases remaining between them. The V gene's germline CDR1 is KGHSH and CDR2 LQKENI. CDR3 length equals 14 residues. The table came from immunoSEQ multiplex PCR; TCRdb's copy has only in-frame clones and leaves some out. Of some 15,000 clones listed, 80% to 90% are singletons. With regard to this clone: The antigen remains unidentified.

The time point was: baseline, week 1 (first vaccination visit). Specified treatment: pre-vaccination baseline after standard-of-care therapy. Donors' newly diagnosed IDH1-mutant WHO grade 3 or 4 astrocytomas lacked nuclear ATRX. This TCR was recovered from a middle-aged woman with glioma. Some clones in this sample may be carry-over from other donors' samples. The sequenced sample was PBMCs, obtained from a glioma patient treated with radiotherapy, temozolomide or both. The chain carries TRBV18 and TRBJ1-4; D is unresolved. The CDR3 coding sequence is TGTGCCAGCTCTCCGGACGGCCTATATGAAAAACTGTTTTTT. It codes for CASSPDGLYEKLFF.